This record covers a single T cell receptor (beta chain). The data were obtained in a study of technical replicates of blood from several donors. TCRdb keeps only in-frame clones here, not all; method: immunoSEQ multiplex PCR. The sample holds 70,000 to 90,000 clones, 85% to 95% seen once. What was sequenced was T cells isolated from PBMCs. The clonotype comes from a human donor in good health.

CDR3 coding DNA: TGTGCCAGCAGTCCAACGGGACAGGGGGCGCAGGGAGAGACCCAGTACTTC. It yields the protein CASSPTGQGAQGETQYF. The chain joins TRBV28 to TRBJ2-5, with 12 positions matching TRBD1. This CDR3 spans 17 amino acids. CDR1 is MDHEN and CDR2 is SYDVKM in the germline V gene. Unmatched junction bases numbered 11, after V lost 5 bases and J lost 4 bases.